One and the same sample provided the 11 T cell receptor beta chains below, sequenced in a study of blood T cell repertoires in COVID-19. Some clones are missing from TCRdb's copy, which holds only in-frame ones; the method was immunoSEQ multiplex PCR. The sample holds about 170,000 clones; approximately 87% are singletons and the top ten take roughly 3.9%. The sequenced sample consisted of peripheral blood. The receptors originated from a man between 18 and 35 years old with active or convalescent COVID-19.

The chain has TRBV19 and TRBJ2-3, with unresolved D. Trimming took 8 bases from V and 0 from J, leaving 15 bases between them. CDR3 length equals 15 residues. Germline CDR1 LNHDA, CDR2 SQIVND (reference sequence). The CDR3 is CASCQTQYSTDTQYF. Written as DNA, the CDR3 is TGTGCCAGTTGCCAGACTCAATACAGCACAGATACGCAGTATTTT. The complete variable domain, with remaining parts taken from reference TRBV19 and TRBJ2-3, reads DGGITQSPKYLFRKEGQNVTLSCEQNLNHDAMYWYRQDPGQGLRLIYYSQIVNDFQKGDIAEGYSVSREKKESFPLTVTSAQKNPTAFYLCASCQTQYSTDTQYFGPGTRLTVL.

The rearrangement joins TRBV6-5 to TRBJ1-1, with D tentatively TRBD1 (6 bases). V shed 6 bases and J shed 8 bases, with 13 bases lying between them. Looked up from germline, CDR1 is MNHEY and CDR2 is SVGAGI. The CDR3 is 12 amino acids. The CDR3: CASSVGTSEAFF. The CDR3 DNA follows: TGTGCCAGCAGCGTCGGGACATCCGAAGCTTTCTTT.

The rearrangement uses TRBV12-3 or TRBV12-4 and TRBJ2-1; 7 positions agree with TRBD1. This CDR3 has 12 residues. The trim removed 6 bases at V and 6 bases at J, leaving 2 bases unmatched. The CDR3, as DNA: TGTGCCAGCAGCTGGGACAGCAATGAGCAGTTCTTC. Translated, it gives CASSWDSNEQFF.

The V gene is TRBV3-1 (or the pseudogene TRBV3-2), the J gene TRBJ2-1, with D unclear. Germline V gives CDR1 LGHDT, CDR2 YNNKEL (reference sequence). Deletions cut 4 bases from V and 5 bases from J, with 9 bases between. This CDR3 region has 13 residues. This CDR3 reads CASSRGRDNEQFF. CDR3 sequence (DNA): TGTGCCAGCAGCCGAGGCCGGGACAATGAGCAGTTCTTC.

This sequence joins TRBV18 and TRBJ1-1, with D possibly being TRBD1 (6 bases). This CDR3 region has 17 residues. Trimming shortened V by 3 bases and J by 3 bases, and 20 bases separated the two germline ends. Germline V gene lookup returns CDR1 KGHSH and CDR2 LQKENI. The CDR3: CASSPNSPLTGYTEAFF. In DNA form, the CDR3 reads TGTGCCAGCTCACCCAATTCACCTCTGACAGGTTACACTGAAGCTTTCTTT.

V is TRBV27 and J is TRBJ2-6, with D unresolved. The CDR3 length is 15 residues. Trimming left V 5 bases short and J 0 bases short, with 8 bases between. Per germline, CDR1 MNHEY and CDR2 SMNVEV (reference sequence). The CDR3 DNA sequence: TGTGCCAGCAGTCTCTCCTACTCTGGGGCCAACGTCCTGACTTTC. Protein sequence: CASSLSYSGANVLTF.

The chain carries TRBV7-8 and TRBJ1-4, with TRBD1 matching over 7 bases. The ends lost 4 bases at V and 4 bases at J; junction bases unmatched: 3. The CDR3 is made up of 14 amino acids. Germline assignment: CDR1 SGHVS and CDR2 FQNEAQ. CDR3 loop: CASSSTGINEKLFF. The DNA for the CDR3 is TGTGCCAGCAGCTCGACAGGGATTAATGAAAAACTGTTTTTT.

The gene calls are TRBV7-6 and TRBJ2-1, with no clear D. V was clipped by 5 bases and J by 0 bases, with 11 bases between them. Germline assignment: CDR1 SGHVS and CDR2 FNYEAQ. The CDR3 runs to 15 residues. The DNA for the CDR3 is TGTGCCAGCAGCAGCCTACTCGACTCCTACAATGAGCAGTTCTTC. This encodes CASSSLLDSYNEQFF.

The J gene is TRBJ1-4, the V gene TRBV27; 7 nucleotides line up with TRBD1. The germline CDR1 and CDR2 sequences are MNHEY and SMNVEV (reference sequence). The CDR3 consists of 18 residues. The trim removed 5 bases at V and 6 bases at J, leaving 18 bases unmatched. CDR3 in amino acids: CASSPRDSVPIRDEKLFF. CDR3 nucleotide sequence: TGTGCCAGCAGTCCCCGGGACAGCGTACCTATAAGGGATGAAAAACTGTTTTTT.

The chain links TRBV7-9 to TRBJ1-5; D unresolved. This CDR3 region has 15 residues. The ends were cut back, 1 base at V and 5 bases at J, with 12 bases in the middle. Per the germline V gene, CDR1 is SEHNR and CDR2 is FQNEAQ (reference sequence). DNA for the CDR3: TGTGCCAGCAGCTTAGGAGAGTCCCCCCATCAGCCCCAGCATTTT. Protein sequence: CASSLGESPHQPQHF.

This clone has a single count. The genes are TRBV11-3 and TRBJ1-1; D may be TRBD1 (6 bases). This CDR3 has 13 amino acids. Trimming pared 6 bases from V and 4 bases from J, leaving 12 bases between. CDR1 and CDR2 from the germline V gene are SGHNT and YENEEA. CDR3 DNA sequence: TGTGCCAGCAGTACAATAGGGGGCACTGAAGCTTTCTTT. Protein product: CASSTIGGTEAFF.